This is a list of T cell receptor beta chains from one sample in a study of CD8 T cells in ankylosing spondylitis. TCRdb used MiXCR to reprocess the 5' RACE reads, holding one entry per CDR3 protein. In the table there are roughly 700,000 distinct CDR3 sequences, 19% of which are singletons. Sequencing was carried out using blood, either unsorted or a sorted T cell fraction (not recorded which). These receptors were collected from a male donor with ankylosing spondylitis. Each CDR3 is given with its conserved first and last residue. A D gene is named only where the DNA matches it firmly. For some rows the clone size is stated as once, few or many, or as a class when expanded; others skip it.

clone size	D gene	V gene	J gene	CDR3 DNA	CDR3 protein
few	TRBD2	TRBV5-1	TRBJ2-3	TGCGCCAGCAGCCCGCCGGCTAGCGGGAGCACAGATACGCAGTATTTT	CASSPPASGSTDTQYF
few	-	TRBV5-1	TRBJ2-1	TGCGCCAGCAGCTTGGTGGCAGTAGCCTACAATGAGCAGTTCTTC	CASSLVAVAYNEQFF
-	-	TRBV29-1	TRBJ2-3	TGCAGCGTCGCATTAGCGGTTAGCACAGATACGCAGTATTTT	CSVALAVSTDTQYF
few	-	TRBV11-2	TRBJ2-7	TGTGCCAGCAGCTCCACAGGGTCCCTATACGAGCAGTACTTC	CASSSTGSLYEQYF
few	TRBD1	TRBV7-9	TRBJ1-1	TGTGCCAGCAGCCCCGGACAGGGTCCATTATCCAGCAAAGCTTTCTTT	CASSPGQGPLSSKAFF
-	-	TRBV7-2	TRBJ2-7	TGTGCCAGCAGCCCCTCCGGCGGGGGCTACGGCGAGCAGTACTTC	CASSPSGGGYGEQYF
-	TRBD2	TRBV12-3/TRBV12-4	TRBJ2-1	TGTGCCAGCAGTTTGAAGTTGGGACTAGCGGGAGGGGGGCAGTTCTTC	CASSLKLGLAGGGQFF
few	-	TRBV19	TRBJ2-2	TGTGCCAGTAACCCAGAGAGGGGGGGATCAGGCACCGGGGAGCTGTTTTTT	CASNPERGGSGTGELFF
few	-	TRBV6-1	TRBJ2-7	TGTGCCAGCAGTGACATGGGTTTCAGGGACCACGAGCAGTACTTC	CASSDMGFRDHEQYF
-	-	TRBV18	TRBJ2-2	TGTGCCAGCTCACCAATAGCGGCAAACACCGGGGAGCTGTTTTTT	CASSPIAANTGELFF
few	-	TRBV20-1	TRBJ2-4	TGCAGTGCTAGCCGGCAGGGGACAGCCAAAAACATTCAGTACTTC	CSASRQGTAKNIQYF
few	-	TRBV7-6	TRBJ2-7	TGTGCCAGCAGCTTAGAGCCGGGACTCCCTAGCTCCTACGAGCAGTACTTC	CASSLEPGLPSSYEQYF
-	TRBD1	TRBV5-1	TRBJ2-3	TGCGCCAGCAGCTCCCACGCGACAGGGACCGCAGATACGCAGTATTTT	CASSSHATGTADTQYF